The rows below give T cell receptor beta chains drawn from one sample of a study of T-cell reconstitution after alpha-beta-depleted transplantation in children. Each CDR3 protein is one row after TCRdb ran MiXCR on the PCR reads. The sample yields approximately 590,000 distinct CDR3 sequences, about 10% seen once. This material consisted of PBMCs from the stem cell graft donor, taken from the stem cell graft. These receptors were obtained from a human donor who donated a stem cell graft to a child with acute myeloid leukemia. Both conserved end residues are part of each CDR3. A D gene is named only where the DNA matches it firmly. Part of the rows lack a size; the others show once, few, many or a class for expanded clones.

j_gene | abundance | d_gene | v_gene | CDR3aa | CDR3nt
TRBJ2-1 | many | - | TRBV15 | CATSKEGGNNEQFF | TGTGCCACCAGTAAAGAAGGTGGGAACAATGAGCAGTTCTTC
TRBJ1-1 | many | - | TRBV28 | CASTLYTEAFF | TGTGCCAGCACCTTGTACACTGAAGCTTTCTTT
TRBJ1-1 | - | - | TRBV7-3 | CASRYQENTEAFF | TGTGCCAGCAGATACCAAGAGAACACTGAAGCTTTCTTT
TRBJ1-3 | few | TRBD1 | TRBV5-1 | CASSPGQTGNTIYF | TGCGCCAGCAGCCCGGGACAGACTGGAAACACCATATATTTT
TRBJ1-5 | - | - | TRBV7-2 | CASSLELLRPQHF | TGTGCCAGCAGCTTAGAGCTCCTCCGACCCCAGCATTTT
TRBJ2-2 | few | TRBD2 | TRBV20-1 | CSASPSGGERMGTGELFF | TGCAGTGCTAGTCCGTCCGGGGGGGAGAGGATGGGCACCGGGGAGCTGTTTTTT
TRBJ1-5 | - | - | TRBV12-3/TRBV12-4 | CASSPNSGGGNQPQHF | TGTGCCAGCAGTCCGAACTCCGGGGGCGGCAATCAGCCCCAGCATTTT
TRBJ2-1 | - | - | TRBV9 | CASSVELVSNEQFF | TGTGCCAGCAGCGTAGAACTAGTTTCGAATGAGCAGTTCTTC
TRBJ1-2 | few | TRBD1 | TRBV28 | CASWGTGGEGYTF | TGTGCCAGTTGGGGGACAGGGGGCGAGGGCTACACCTTC
TRBJ2-3 | few | - | TRBV7-9 | CATLPGWQEATQYF | TGTGCTACCTTACCGGGGTGGCAGGAAGCTACGCAGTATTTT
TRBJ1-2 | - | - | TRBV29-1 | CSVRTVDDGYTF | TGCAGCGTTAGGACGGTGGACGATGGCTACACCTTC
TRBJ1-2 | - | - | TRBV18 | CASSPSGAGGYTF | TGTGCCAGCTCACCGTCAGGGGCGGGAGGCTACACCTTC
TRBJ2-1 | few | - | TRBV5-1 | CASSSLGGSYNEQFF | TGCGCCAGCAGCTCACTAGGGGGCTCCTACAATGAGCAGTTCTTC
TRBJ1-1 | - | - | TRBV14 | CASSPFIWRGYTEAFF | TGTGCCAGCAGCCCTTTCATTTGGAGAGGGTACACTGAAGCTTTCTTT
TRBJ2-2 | many | - | TRBV4-3 | CASSLLASGELFF | TGCGCCAGCAGCCTTCTAGCCTCCGGGGAGCTGTTTTTT
TRBJ1-2 | few | - | TRBV3-1 | CASSAQGFYGYTF | TGTGCCAGCAGCGCGCAGGGGTTCTATGGCTACACCTTC
TRBJ1-1 | - | - | TRBV28 | CASKLGGNTEAFF | TGTGCCAGCAAACTGGGGGGGAACACTGAAGCTTTCTTT
TRBJ2-2 | - | - | TRBV9 | CASSALGTGELFF | TGTGCCAGCAGCGCTTTGGGCACCGGGGAGCTGTTTTTT
TRBJ2-5 | - | - | TRBV25-1 | CASSEWGQETQYF | TGTGCCAGCAGTGAGTGGGGACAAGAGACCCAGTACTTC
TRBJ1-5 | many | - | TRBV20-1 | CSARGGGQPQHF | TGCAGTGCTAGAGGGGGGGGTCAGCCCCAGCATTTT
TRBJ2-2 | many | - | TRBV5-5 | CASSFMNTGELFF | TGTGCCAGCAGCTTCATGAACACCGGGGAGCTGTTTTTT
TRBJ2-2 | - | - | TRBV5-1 | CASSGGQLADTGELFF | TGCGCCAGCAGCGGAGGACAGCTGGCGGACACCGGGGAGCTGTTTTTT
TRBJ1-4 | - | - | TRBV12-3/TRBV12-4 | CASSLEGGAEKLFF | TGTGCCAGCAGTTTGGAGGGAGGAGCTGAAAAACTGTTTTTT
TRBJ2-1 | - | - | TRBV6-2/TRBV6-3 | CASLRGNSYNEQFF | TGTGCCAGCTTGAGGGGGAACTCCTACAATGAGCAGTTCTTC
TRBJ2-2 | - | - | TRBV7-2 | CASSLRRVLPNTGELFF | TGTGCCAGCAGCTTAAGGCGGGTCCTCCCGAACACCGGGGAGCTGTTTTTT
TRBJ2-2 | - | TRBD2 | TRBV29-1 | CSVVGPGGGTGELFF | TGCAGCGTTGTTGGGCCGGGAGGTGGCACCGGGGAGCTGTTTTTT
TRBJ2-7 | few | - | TRBV3-1 | CASSQDPQVQYF | TGTGCCAGCAGCCAAGATCCTCAGGTGCAGTACTTC
TRBJ2-7 | - | - | TRBV29-1 | CSVVSVLPYEQYF | TGCAGCGTCGTTAGCGTCCTCCCCTACGAGCAGTACTTC
TRBJ2-1 | few | - | TRBV24-1 | CATSASSLNEQFF | TGTGCCACCAGTGCTAGTAGTTTGAATGAGCAGTTCTTC
TRBJ2-5 | - | - | TRBV20-1 | CSARPGGTDQETQYF | TGCAGTGCTAGGCCTGGAGGAACAGACCAAGAGACCCAGTACTTC
TRBJ2-1 | - | TRBD2 | TRBV3-1 | CASSARTSGSFRFF | TGTGCCAGCAGCGCCCGGACTAGCGGGTCCTTTAGGTTCTTC
TRBJ2-3 | - | TRBD2 | TRBV20-1 | CSAGRTSGRISTDTQYF | TGCAGTGCTGGAAGGACTAGCGGGAGGATCAGCACAGATACGCAGTATTTT
TRBJ1-1 | - | - | TRBV12-3/TRBV12-4 | CASSHTDRNTEAFF | TGTGCCAGCAGCCATACTGACAGGAACACTGAAGCTTTCTTT
TRBJ2-3 | many | - | TRBV12-3/TRBV12-4 | CASSPGGDTQYF | TGTGCCAGCAGCCCCGGGGGAGATACGCAGTATTTT
TRBJ2-7 | few | TRBD2 | TRBV5-1 | CASSPVLAGPNEQYF | TGCGCCAGCAGCCCGGTGCTAGCGGGACCCAACGAGCAGTACTTC